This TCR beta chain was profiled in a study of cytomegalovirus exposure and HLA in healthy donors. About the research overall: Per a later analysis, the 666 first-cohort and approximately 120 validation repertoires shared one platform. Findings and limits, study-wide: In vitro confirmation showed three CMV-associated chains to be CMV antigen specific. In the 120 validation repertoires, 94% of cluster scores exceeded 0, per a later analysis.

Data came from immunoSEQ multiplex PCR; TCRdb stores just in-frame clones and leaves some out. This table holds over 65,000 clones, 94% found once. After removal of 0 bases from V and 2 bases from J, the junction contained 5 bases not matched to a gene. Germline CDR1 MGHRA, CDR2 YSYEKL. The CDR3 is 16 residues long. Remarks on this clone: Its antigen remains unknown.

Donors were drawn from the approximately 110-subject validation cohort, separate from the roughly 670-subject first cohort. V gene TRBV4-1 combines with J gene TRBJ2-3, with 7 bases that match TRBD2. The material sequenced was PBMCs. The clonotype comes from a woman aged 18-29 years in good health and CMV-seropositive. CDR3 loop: CASSQEKRGFTDTQYF. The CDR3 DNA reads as TGCGCCAGCAGCCAAGAAAAGCGGGGCTTCACAGATACGCAGTATTTT.